The clone carrying this T cell receptor (beta chain) was counted at least ten times. Its target is not known. None of the patients had undergone any treatment ahead of thyroid surgery. The data were obtained in a study of metastatic and nonmetastatic thyroid tumors. Study-level background: Repertoires were compared across blood and tumor or nodule tissue from malignant and benign thyroid patients. General observations from the study: Benign nodules were reported to have significantly lower TCR beta diversity than malignant thyroid tumors, in blood and tumor.

Looked up from germline, CDR1 is MNHEY and CDR2 is SMNVEV (reference sequence). The V end lost 6 bases, the J end lost 2 bases, and 14 bases lay between the germline ends. CDR3 size: 15 residues. MiXCR reprocessed the PCR reads for TCRdb. The sample has 21,000 or so clones, roughly 11% seen once. Specimen: blood. This sequence joins TRBV27 and TRBJ2-1, with TRBD2 as a possible D gene (5 bases). The TCR sequence derives from a female donor with papillary thyroid cancer or a benign thyroid nodule (not recorded which). Some clones in this sample may be carry-over from other donors' samples. CDR3 region: CASRSLRGTYNEQFF. The CDR3 DNA is TGTGCCAGCAGGTCCCTACGAGGGACCTACAATGAGCAGTTCTTC.